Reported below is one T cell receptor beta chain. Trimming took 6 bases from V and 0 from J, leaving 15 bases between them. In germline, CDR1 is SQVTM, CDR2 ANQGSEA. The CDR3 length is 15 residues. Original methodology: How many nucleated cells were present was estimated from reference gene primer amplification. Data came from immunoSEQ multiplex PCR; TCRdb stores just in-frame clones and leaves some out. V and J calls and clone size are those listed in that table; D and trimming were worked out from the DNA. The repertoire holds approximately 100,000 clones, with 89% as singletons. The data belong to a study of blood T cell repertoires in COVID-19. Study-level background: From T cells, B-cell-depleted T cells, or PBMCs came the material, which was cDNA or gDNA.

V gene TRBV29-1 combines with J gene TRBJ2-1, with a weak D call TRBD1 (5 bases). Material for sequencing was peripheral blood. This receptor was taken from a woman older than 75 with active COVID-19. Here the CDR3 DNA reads TGCAGCGTCACACAGGTCCCGGGCTCCTACAATGAGCAGTTCTTC. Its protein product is CSVTQVPGSYNEQFF.